This TCR beta chain appears in the sequencing data of a study of T cells in Graves' hyperthyroidism and ophthalmopathy. Comments on this clonotype: Its specificity is not known.

The CDR3 is made up of 15 amino acids. V lost 6 bases to trimming and J lost 4 bases; unmatched junction nucleotides: 7. Germline lookup yields CDR1 MNHEY and CDR2 SMNVEV (reference sequence). Amplification targeted TCR beta CDR3 regions from RNA transcripts. Carried out on the TCR CDR3, a first-round RT-PCR used the HTBI primer set. One entry per CDR3 protein, called by TCRdb with MiXCR from the multiplex PCR reads. Found here are around 700,000 distinct CDR3 sequences, approximately 18% of them singletons; the top ten hold over 15%. Study conclusions and caveats: Most expanded thyroid clonotypes above 0.001 recurred in blood.

The receptor was isolated from a woman aged 50 to 65 with Graves' hyperthyroidism that later progressed to Graves' ophthalmopathy. The chain uses TRBV27 and TRBJ2-1, with TRBD1 matching over 9 bases. Sequencing was performed on blood. CDR3 in amino acids: CASSQVGQGYNEQFF. For the CDR3, the DNA is TGTGCCAGCAGCCAGGTTGGACAGGGGTACAATGAGCAGTTCTTC.